The next 10 T cell receptor beta chains were all read from a single sample in a study of control samples from healthy donors and cancer patients. TCRdb's table, derived via immunoSEQ multiplex PCR, lists solely in-frame clones and lacks some. This table has 110,000 or so clones, 80% to 90% appearing once. Source material: blood. These receptors were obtained from a man aged 30 to 39 in good health.

This clone came up once. The CDR3, as DNA: TGCGCCAGCAGCCTCGACGGGGGGGCAGGAGAGACCCAGTACTTC. Residues: CASSLDGGAGETQYF. The rearrangement joins TRBV4-1 to TRBJ2-5; 8 positions match TRBD2. Germline values: CDR1 MGHRA, CDR2 YSYEKL. Trimming cost V 4 bases and J 4 bases; bases outside gene matches: 8. This CDR3 has 15 amino acids.

This clone was recorded a few times. The chain carries TRBV2 and TRBJ1-5; 7 positions agree with TRBD1. The CDR3 length is 15 residues. Germline CDR1 is SNHLY and CDR2 is FYNNEI. V lost 8 bases, J lost 2 bases, and 9 bases stayed unmatched. The CDR3 region is CASDLKGAGNQPQHF. The CDR3 DNA reads as TGTGCCAGCGATTTAAAGGGGGCAGGCAATCAGCCCCAGCATTTT.

The chain uses TRBV2 and TRBJ2-5, with 9 bases that match TRBD2. V trimming: 2 bases; J trimming: 0 bases; junction bases outside the gene matches: 10. Per germline, CDR1 SNHLY and CDR2 FYNNEI. The CDR3 runs 18 residues. The CDR3, as DNA: TGTGCCAGCAGTGAAAGGGGGAGGGCTAGCGGGAACCAAGAGACCCAGTACTTC. Protein: CASSERGRASGNQETQYF.

The chain combines TRBV19 with TRBJ2-5, with TRBD1 matching over 8 bases. In germline, CDR1 is LNHDA, CDR2 SQIVND (reference sequence). The CDR3 has 14 residues. The trim removed 9 bases at V and 1 base at J, leaving 7 bases unmatched. The CDR3 protein is CASSRGQGQETQYF. The CDR3 DNA reads as TGTGCCAGCTCAAGAGGACAGGGCCAAGAGACCCAGTACTTC. The whole variable domain, remainder taken from reference TRBV19 and TRBJ2-5, is DGGITQSPKYLFRKEGQNVTLSCEQNLNHDAMYWYRQDPGQGLRLIYYSQIVNDFQKGDIAEGYSVSREKKESFPLTVTSAQKNPTAFYLCASSRGQGQETQYFGPGTRLLVL.

The chain couples TRBV5-6 to TRBJ2-3, with D unresolved. The V gene lost 1 base and the J gene lost 0 bases, with 12 bases spanning the gap. The V gene's germline CDR1 is SGHDT and CDR2 YYEEEE. The CDR3 consists of 16 residues. CDR3 sequence (DNA): TGTGCCAGCAGCTTGCCATGGTCCGGGAGCACAGATACGCAGTATTTT. Its protein is CASSLPWSGSTDTQYF. Based on the CDR3 plus reference TRBV5-6 and TRBJ2-3, the full variable domain is DAGVTQSPTHLIKTRGQQVTLRCSPKSGHDTVSWYQQALGQGPQFIFQYYEEEERQRGNFPDRFSGHQFPNYSSELNVNALLLGDSALYLCASSLPWSGSTDTQYFGPGTRLTVL.

As concerns this clone: Other DNA sequences within the sample encode an identical CDR3. V is TRBV5-1 and J is TRBJ1-2, with 8 bases aligning to TRBD1. V lost 4 bases, J lost 5 bases, and 7 bases stayed unmatched. The CDR3 totals 14 residues. Germline CDR1 SGHRS, CDR2 YFSETQ. The CDR3 DNA sequence: TGCGCCAGCAGCCCTGGACAGGGTGGGTATGGCTACACCTTC. Protein product: CASSPGQGGYGYTF.

The rearrangement joins TRBV4-1 to TRBJ2-1; D may be TRBD2 (6 bases). Germline V lookup: CDR1 MGHRA, CDR2 YSYEKL. This CDR3 has 15 residues. The V gene lost 0 bases and the J gene lost 8 bases, with 14 bases spanning the gap. The CDR3 sequence is CASSQDQTRSDEQFF. In DNA, the CDR3 is TGCGCCAGCAGCCAAGATCAGACTAGAAGCGATGAGCAGTTCTTC.

The rearrangement links TRBV29-1 to TRBJ1-3; D is undetermined. The CDR3 spans 15 residues. Germline values: CDR1 SQVTM, CDR2 ANQGSEA. The germline V and J ends were trimmed by 7 bases and 0 bases, with 16 bases remaining between them. Written as DNA, the CDR3 is TGCAGCGCCCGACTGTGGTCCATCTCTGGAAACACCATATATTTT. This translates into CSARLWSISGNTIYF.

V gene TRBV10-2 combines with J gene TRBJ1-5, with D unclear. Trimming removed 3 bases from V and 2 bases from J, with 8 bases in between. This CDR3 comprises 14 residues. Germline V lookup: CDR1 WSHSY, CDR2 SAAADI. The CDR3 DNA reads TGCGCCAGCAGTGAAGGCACTGGCAATCAGCCCCAGCATTTT. Its translation: CASSEGTGNQPQHF.

The chain carries TRBV10-3 and TRBJ1-1, with TRBD1 identical over 12 bases. Trimming at V came to 4 bases and at J to 8 bases, leaving 8 bases not matched to a gene. CDR1 is ENHRY and CDR2 is SYGVKD in the germline V gene. CDR3 length: 15 residues. The CDR3 here is CAISAAGTGGSEAFF. Here the CDR3 DNA reads TGTGCCATCAGTGCGGCCGGGACAGGGGGCTCAGAAGCTTTCTTT.